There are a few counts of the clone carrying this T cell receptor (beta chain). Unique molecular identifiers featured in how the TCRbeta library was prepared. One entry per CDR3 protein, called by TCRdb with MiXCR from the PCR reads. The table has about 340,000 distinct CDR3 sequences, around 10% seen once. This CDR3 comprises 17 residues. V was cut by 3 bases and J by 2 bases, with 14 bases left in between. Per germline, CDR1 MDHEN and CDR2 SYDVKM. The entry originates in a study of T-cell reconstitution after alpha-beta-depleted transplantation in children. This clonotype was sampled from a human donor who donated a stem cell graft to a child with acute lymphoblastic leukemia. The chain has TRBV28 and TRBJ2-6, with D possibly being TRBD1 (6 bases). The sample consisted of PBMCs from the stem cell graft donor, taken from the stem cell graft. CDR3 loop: CASSFPWAGAGANVLTF. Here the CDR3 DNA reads TGTGCCAGCAGTTTCCCTTGGGCAGGGGCTGGGGCCAACGTCCTGACTTTC.